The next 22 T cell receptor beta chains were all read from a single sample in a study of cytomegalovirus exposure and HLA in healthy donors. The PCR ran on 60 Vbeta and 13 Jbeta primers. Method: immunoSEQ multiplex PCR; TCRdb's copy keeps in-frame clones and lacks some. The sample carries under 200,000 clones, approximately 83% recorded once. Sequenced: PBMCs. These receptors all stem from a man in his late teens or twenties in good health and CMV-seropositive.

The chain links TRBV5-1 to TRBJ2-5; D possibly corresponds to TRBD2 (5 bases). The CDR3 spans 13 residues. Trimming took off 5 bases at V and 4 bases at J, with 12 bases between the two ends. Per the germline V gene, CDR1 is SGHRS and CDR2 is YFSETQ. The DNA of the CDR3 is TGCGCCAGCAGTCAACTAGTACGAGAGACCCAGTACTTC. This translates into CASSQLVRETQYF.

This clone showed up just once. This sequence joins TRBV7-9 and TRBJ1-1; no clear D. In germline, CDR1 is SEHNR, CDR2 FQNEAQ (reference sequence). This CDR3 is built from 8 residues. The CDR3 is CSFSEAFF. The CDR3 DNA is TGTTCCTTCTCTGAAGCTTTCTTT.

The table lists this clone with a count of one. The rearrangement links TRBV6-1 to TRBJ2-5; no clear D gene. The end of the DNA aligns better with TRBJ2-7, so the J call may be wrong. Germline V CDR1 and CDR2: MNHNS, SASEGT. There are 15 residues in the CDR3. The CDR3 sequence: CASSVSSRASYEQYF. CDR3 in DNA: TGTGCCAGCAGTGTAAGCTCCCGCGCCTCCTACGAGCAGTACTTC.

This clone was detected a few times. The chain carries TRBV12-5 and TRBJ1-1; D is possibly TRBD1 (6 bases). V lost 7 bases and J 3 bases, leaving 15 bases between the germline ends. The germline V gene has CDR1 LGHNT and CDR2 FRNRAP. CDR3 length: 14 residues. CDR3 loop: CASASGQGYTEAFF. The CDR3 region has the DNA TGTGCTAGTGCCTCTGGCCAGGGGTACACTGAAGCTTTCTTT.

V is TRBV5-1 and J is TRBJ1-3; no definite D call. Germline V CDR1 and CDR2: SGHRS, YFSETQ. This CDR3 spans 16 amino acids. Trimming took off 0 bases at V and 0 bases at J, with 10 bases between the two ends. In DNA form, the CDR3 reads TGCGCCAGCAGCTTGGATCTTACAGACTCTGGAAACACCATATATTTT. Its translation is CASSLDLTDSGNTIYF.

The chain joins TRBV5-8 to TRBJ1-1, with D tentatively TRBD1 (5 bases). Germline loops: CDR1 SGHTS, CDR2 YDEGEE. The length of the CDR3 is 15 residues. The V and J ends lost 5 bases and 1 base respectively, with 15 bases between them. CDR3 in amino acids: CASSSQGQWNTEAFF. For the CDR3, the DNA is TGTGCCAGCAGTTCACAAGGACAATGGAACACTGAAGCTTTCTTT.

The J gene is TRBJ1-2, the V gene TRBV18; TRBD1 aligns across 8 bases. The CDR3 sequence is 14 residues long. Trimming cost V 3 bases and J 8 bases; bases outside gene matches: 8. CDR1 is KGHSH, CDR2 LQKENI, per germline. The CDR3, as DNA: TGTGCCAGCTCACCTCGGACAGGGTATAACGGCTACACCTTC. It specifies CASSPRTGYNGYTF.

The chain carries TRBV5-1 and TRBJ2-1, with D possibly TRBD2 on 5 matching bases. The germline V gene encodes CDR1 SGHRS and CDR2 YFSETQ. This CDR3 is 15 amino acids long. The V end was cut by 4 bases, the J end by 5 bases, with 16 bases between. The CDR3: CASSILGAADNEQFF. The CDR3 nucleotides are TGCGCCAGCAGCATACTAGGCGCGGCTGACAATGAGCAGTTCTTC.

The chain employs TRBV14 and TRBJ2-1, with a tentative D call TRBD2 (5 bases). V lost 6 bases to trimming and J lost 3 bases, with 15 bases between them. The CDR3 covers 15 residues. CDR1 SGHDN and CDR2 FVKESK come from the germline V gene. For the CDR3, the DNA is TGTGCCAGCAGACCTAGCCACCCCAGCTACAATGAGCAGTTCTTC. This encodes CASRPSHPSYNEQFF.

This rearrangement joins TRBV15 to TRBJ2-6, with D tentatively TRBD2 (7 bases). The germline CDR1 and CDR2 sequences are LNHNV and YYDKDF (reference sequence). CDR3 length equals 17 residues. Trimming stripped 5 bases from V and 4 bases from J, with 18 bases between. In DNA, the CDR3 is TGTGCCACCAGCCGTTTAAGGGGGGGCTCCGGGGCCAACGTCCTGACTTTC. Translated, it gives CATSRLRGGSGANVLTF.

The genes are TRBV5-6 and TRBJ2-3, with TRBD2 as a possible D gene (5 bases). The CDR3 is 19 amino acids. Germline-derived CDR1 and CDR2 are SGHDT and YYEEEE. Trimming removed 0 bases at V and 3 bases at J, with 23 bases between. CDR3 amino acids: CASSLVITRGPRATDTQYF. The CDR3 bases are TGTGCCAGCAGCTTGGTGATAACCCGGGGTCCTAGAGCAACAGATACGCAGTATTTT.

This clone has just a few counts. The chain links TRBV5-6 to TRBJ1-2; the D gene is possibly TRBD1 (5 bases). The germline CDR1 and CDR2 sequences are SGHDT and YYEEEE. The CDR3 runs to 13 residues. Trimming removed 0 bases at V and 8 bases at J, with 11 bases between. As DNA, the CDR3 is TGTGCCAGCAGCTTGGTAGGGGCAGGGGGCTACACCTTC. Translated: CASSLVGAGGYTF. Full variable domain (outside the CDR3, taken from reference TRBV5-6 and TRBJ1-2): DAGVTQSPTHLIKTRGQQVTLRCSPKSGHDTVSWYQQALGQGPQFIFQYYEEEERQRGNFPDRFSGHQFPNYSSELNVNALLLGDSALYLCASSLVGAGGYTFGSGTRLTVV.

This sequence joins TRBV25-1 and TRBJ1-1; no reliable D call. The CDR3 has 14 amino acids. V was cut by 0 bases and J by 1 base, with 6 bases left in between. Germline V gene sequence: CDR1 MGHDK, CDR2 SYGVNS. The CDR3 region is CASSEYRGNTEAFF. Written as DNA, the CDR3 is TGTGCCAGCAGTGAATATCGGGGGAACACTGAAGCTTTCTTT.

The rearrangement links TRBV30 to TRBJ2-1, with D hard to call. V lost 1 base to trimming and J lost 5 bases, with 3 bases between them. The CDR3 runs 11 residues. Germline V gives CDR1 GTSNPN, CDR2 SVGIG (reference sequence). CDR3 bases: TGTGCCTGGAGTGCAGACAATGAGCAGTTCTTC. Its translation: CAWSADNEQFF.

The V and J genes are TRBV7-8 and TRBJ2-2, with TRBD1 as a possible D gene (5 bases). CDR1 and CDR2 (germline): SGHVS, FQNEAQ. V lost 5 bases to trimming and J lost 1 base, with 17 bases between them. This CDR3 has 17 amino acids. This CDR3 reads CASSPDSSWQNTGELFF. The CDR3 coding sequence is TGTGCCAGCAGCCCAGACAGTTCCTGGCAGAACACCGGGGAGCTGTTTTTT.

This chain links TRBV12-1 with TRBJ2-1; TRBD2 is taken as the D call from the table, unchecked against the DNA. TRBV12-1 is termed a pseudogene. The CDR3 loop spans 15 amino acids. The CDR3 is CASSFLGTSGHEQFF. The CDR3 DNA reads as TGTGCCAGCAGCTTTCTCGGGACTAGCGGCCATGAGCAGTTCTTC.

CDR3: CASSLGQGPYEQYF. The CDR3 DNA follows: TGTGCCAGCAGTTTGGGTCAGGGCCCCTACGAGCAGTACTTC. The rearrangement links TRBV27 to TRBJ2-7; TRBD1 might be the D (5 bases). The germline gives CDR1 MNHEY, CDR2 SMNVEV (reference sequence). This CDR3 spans 14 amino acids. The ends were cut back, 3 bases at V and 2 bases at J, with 11 bases in the middle.

CDR3 sequence (DNA): TGCAGCGTTGGGGGAGACAGGGGGCGCACCACTGAAGCTTTCTTT. Its translation is CSVGGDRGRTTEAFF. The chain couples TRBV29-1 to TRBJ1-1; 10 bases map to TRBD1. The trim removed 4 bases at V and 4 bases at J, leaving 9 bases unmatched. The CDR3 is 15 amino acids. CDR1 and CDR2 from the germline V gene are SQVTM and ANQGSEA.

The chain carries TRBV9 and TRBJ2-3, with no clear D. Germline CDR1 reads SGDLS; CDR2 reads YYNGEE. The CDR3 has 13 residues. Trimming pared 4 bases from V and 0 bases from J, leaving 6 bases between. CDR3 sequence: CASSSTSTDTQYF. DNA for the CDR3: TGTGCCAGCAGCTCGACTAGCACAGATACGCAGTATTTT. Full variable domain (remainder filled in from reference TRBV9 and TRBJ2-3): DSGVTQTPKHLITATGQRVTLRCSPRSGDLSVYWYQQSLDQGLQFLIQYYNGEERAKGNILERFSAQQFPDLHSELNLSSLELGDSALYFCASSSTSTDTQYFGPGTRLTVL.

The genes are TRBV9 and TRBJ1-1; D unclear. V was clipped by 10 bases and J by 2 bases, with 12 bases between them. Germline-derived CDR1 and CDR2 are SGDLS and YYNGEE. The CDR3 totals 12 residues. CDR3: CARAVGNTEAFF. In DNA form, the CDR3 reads TGTGCCCGCGCGGTAGGTAACACTGAAGCTTTCTTT.

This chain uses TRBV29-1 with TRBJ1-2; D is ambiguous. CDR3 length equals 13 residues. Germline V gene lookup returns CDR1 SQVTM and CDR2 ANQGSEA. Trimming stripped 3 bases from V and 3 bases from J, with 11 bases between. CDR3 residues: CSVDASDYYGYTF. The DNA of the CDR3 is TGCAGCGTTGATGCTTCTGACTACTATGGCTACACCTTC.

The CDR3 region is CASSGGGLGANVLTF. CDR3 bases: TGTGCCAGCAGCGGCGGGGGTCTGGGGGCCAACGTCCTGACTTTC. The V call is TRBV5-4, the J call TRBJ2-6; 7 bases are shared with TRBD2. The J segment lost 4 bases and the V segment lost 4 bases, leaving 5 bases of the junction unmatched. Germline CDR1 is SGHNT and CDR2 is YYREEE (reference sequence). The CDR3 contains 15 residues.